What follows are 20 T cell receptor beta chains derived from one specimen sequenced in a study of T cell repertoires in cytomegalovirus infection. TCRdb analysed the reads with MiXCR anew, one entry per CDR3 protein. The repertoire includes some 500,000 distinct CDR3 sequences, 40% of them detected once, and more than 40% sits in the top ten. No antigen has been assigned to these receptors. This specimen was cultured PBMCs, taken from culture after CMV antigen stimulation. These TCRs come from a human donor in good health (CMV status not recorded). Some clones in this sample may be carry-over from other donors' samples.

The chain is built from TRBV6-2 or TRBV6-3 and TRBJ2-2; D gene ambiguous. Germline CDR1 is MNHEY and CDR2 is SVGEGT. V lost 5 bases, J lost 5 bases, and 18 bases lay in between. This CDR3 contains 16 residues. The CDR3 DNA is TGTGCCAGCAGTACCAGGACCGCGCTACGAACCGGGGAGCTGTTTTTT. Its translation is CASSTRTALRTGELFF.

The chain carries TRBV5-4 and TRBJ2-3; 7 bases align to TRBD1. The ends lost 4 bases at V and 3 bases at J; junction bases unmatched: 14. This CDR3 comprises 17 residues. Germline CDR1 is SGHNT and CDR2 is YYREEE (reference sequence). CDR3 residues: CASSDREGRLATDTQYF. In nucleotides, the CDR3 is TGTGCCAGCAGCGACAGGGAAGGTAGACTCGCGACAGATACGCAGTATTTT.

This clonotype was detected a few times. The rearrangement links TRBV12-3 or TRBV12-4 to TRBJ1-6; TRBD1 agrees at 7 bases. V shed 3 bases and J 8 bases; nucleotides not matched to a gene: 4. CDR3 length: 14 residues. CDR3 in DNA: TGTGCCAGCAGTTTCAAGGGGGCGGATTCACCCCTCCACTTT. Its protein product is CASSFKGADSPLHF.

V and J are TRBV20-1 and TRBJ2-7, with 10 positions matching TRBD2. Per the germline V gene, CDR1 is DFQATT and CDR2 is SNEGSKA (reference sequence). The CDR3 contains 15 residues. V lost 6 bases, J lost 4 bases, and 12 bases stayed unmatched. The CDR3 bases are TGCAGTGCCCCTTTTTTGGGGACTAGCGTTTACGAGCAGTACTTC. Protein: CSAPFLGTSVYEQYF.

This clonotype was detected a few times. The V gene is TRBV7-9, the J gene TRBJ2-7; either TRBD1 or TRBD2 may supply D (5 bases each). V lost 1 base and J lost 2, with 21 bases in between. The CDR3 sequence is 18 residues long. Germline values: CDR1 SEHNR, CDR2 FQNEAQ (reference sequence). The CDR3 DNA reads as TGTGCCAGCAGCTTAGGCTTAGGTTTTGGGGACGGCCCCTACGAGCAGTACTTC. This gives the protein CASSLGLGFGDGPYEQYF.

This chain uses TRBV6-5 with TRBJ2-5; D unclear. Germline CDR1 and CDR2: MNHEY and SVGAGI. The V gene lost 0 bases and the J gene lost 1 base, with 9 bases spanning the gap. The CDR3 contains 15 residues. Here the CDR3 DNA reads TGTGCCAGCAGTTACTCGAATAGGGCCCAAGAGACCCAGTACTTC. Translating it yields CASSYSNRAQETQYF.

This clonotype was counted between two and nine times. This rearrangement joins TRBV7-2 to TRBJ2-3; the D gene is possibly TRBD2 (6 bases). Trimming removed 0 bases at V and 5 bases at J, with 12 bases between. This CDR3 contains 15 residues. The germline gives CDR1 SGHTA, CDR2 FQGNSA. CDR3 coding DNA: TGTGCCAGCAGCTTAGCGCGGGACGCCCGAGATACGCAGTATTTT. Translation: CASSLARDARDTQYF.

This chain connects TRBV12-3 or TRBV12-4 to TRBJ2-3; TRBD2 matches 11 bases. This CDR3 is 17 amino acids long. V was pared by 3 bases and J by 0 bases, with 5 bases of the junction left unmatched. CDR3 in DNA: TGTGCCAGCAGTTTCCCCGCTAGCGGGGGGAGCACAGATACGCAGTATTTT. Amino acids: CASSFPASGGSTDTQYF.

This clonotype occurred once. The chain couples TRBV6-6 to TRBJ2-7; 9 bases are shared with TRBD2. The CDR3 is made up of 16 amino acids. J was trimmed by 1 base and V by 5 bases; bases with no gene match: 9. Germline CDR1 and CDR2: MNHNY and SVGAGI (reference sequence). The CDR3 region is CASSGAGGTWSYEQYF. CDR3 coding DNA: TGTGCCAGCAGTGGGGCGGGGGGGACTTGGTCCTACGAGCAGTACTTC.

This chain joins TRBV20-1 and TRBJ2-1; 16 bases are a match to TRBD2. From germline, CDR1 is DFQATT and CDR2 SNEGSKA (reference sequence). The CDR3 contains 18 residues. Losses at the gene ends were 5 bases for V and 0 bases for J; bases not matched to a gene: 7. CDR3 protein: CSAAPGTSGGGSYNEQFF. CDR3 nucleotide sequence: TGCAGTGCTGCACCCGGGACTAGCGGGGGGGGCTCCTACAATGAGCAGTTCTTC.

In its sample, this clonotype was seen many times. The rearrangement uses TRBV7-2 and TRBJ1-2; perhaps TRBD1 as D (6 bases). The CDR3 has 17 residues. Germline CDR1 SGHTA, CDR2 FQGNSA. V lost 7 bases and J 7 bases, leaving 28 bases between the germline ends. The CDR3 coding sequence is TGTGCCAGCACTCAGCGCGCCGCGTATGGGGGCGCGCTTGGCTACACCTTC. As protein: CASTQRAAYGGALGYTF.

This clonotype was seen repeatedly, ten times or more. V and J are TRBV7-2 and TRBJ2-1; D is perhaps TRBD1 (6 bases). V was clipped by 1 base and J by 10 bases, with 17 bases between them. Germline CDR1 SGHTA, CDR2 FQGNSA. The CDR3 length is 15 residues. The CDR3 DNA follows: TGTGCCAGCAGCTTAGGAGGTCTAGGGGGAAGGGAGCAGTTCTTC. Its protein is CASSLGGLGGREQFF. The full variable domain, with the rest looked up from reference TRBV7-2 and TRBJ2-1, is GAGVSQSPSNKVTEKGKDVELRCDPISGHTALYWYRQSLGQGLEFLIYFQGNSAPDKSGLPSDRFSAERTGGSVSTLTIQRTQQEDSAVYLCASSLGGLGGREQFFGPGTRLTVL.

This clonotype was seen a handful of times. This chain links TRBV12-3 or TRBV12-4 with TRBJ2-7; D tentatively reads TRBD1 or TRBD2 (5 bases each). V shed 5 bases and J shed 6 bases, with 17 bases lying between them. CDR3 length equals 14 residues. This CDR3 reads CASSVQYGGGEQYF. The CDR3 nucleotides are TGTGCCAGCAGTGTACAGTACGGTGGGGGCGAGCAGTACTTC.

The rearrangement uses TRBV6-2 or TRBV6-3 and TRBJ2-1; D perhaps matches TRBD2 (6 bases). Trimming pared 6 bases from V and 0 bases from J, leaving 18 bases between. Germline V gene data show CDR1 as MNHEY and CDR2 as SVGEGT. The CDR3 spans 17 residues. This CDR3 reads CASRPDSGSHSYNEQFF. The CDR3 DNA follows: TGTGCCAGCAGGCCTGACAGCGGGTCCCACTCCTACAATGAGCAGTTCTTC.

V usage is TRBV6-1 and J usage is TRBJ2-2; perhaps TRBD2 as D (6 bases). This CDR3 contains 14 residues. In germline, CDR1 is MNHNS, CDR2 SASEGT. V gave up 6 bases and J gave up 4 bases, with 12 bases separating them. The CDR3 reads CASREGSSTGELFF. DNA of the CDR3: TGTGCCAGCAGGGAGGGGTCGAGCACCGGGGAGCTGTTTTTT.

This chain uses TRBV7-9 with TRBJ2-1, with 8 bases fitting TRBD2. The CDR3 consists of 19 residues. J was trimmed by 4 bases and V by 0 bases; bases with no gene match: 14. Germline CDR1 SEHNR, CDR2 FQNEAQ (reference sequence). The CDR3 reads CASSLARNFRGGKYNEQFF. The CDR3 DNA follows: TGTGCCAGCAGCTTAGCGCGGAACTTCCGGGGGGGGAAATACAATGAGCAGTTCTTC.

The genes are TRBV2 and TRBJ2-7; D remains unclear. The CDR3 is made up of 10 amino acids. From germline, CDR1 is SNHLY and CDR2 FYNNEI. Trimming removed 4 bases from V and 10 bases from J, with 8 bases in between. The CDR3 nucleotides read TGTGCCAGCAGTGGCCAGATCCAGTACTTC. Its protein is CASSGQIQYF.

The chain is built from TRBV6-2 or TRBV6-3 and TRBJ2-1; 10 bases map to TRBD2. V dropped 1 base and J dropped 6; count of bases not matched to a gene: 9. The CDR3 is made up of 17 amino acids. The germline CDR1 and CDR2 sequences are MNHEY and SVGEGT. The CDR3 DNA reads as TGTGCCAGCAGTTACTGGACAGGGACTAGCGCGGGCAATGAGCAGTTCTTC. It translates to CASSYWTGTSAGNEQFF.

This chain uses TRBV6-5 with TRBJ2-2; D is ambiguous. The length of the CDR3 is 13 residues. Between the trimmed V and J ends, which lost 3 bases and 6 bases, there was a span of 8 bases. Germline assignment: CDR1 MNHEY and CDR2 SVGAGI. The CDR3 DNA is TGTGCCAGCAGTTATCTTCTGGCCGGGGAGCTGTTTTTT. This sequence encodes CASSYLLAGELFF.

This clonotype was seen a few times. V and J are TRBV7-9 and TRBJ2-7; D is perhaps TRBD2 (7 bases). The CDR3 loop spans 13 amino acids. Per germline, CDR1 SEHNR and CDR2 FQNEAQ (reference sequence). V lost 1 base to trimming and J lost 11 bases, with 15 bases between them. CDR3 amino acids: CASSLGSSGGEYF. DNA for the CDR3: TGTGCCAGCAGCTTAGGGTCGTCGGGGGGCGAGTACTTC.